This passage covers 17 T cell receptor beta chains from one sample sequenced in a study of response to subunit inactivated influenza vaccine. One entry per CDR3 protein results from TCRdb running MiXCR on the RT-PCR reads. Counted here are more than 700,000 distinct CDR3 sequences, over 20% occurring once; the ten biggest clones make up approximately 10%. This specimen consisted of PBMCs from blood, obtained around 5 days after vaccination. These receptors came from a man aged 45-60 years who received an inactivated influenza vaccine.

This clonotype was seen more than once but under ten times. CDR3 DNA sequence: TGTGCCAGCAGTTTTTTGCAGGGGCGATACAATGAGCAGTTCTTC. Translated, it gives CASSFLQGRYNEQFF. The rearrangement joins TRBV12-3 or TRBV12-4 to TRBJ2-1; possibly TRBD1 for D (6 bases). V lost 3 bases and J lost 4, with 13 bases in between. This CDR3 region has 15 residues.

This clonotype was seen only a few times. The rearrangement uses TRBV7-2 and TRBJ2-1; a possible D gene is TRBD2 (5 bases). The germline CDR1 and CDR2 sequences are SGHTA and FQGNSA. The length of the CDR3 is 13 residues. The V gene lost 3 bases and the J gene lost 12 bases, with 15 bases spanning the gap. The CDR3 bases are TGTGCCAGCAGCTTCAGCCCTTTAGAGGGGCAGTTCTTC. This sequence encodes CASSFSPLEGQFF.

A note on this clonotype: A read error may account for a junction end that differs from germline. This chain joins TRBV10-2 and TRBJ2-3, with D uncertain. The length of the CDR3 is 13 residues. Germline CDR1 WSHSY, CDR2 SAAADI. CDR3 residues: CARSEPLTDTQYF. In DNA, the CDR3 is TGCGCCCGCAGTGAGCCCCTCACAGATACGCAGTATTTT.

This clonotype was counted at least ten times. The genes are TRBV19 and TRBJ1-4; D not resolved. This CDR3 region has 13 residues. Germline CDR1 LNHDA, CDR2 SQIVND (reference sequence). V lost 8 bases and J lost 8, with 15 bases in between. The CDR3 sequence: CASDDGRREKLFF. CDR3 coding DNA: TGTGCCAGTGACGACGGCCGACGGGAAAAACTGTTTTTT.

This clonotype came up a few times. The chain recombines TRBV7-2 with TRBJ2-3; D is undetermined. Trimming removed 1 base at V and 0 bases at J, with 11 bases between. Germline lookup yields CDR1 SGHTA and CDR2 FQGNSA. The CDR3 is made up of 16 amino acids. CDR3 residues: CASSLGLLISTDTQYF. CDR3 DNA sequence: TGTGCCAGCAGCTTAGGGCTATTGATAAGCACAGATACGCAGTATTTT.

This clonotype turned up a few times. This sequence joins TRBV7-9 and TRBJ2-5; D is unresolved. V was cut by 10 bases and J by 5 bases, with 5 bases left in between. The CDR3 is 9 residues long. CDR1 is SEHNR, CDR2 FQNEAQ, per germline (reference sequence). CDR3 region: CAIAETQYF. In DNA form, the CDR3 reads TGTGCCATCGCGGAGACCCAGTACTTC.

This clonotype was recorded a few times. V gene TRBV20-1 combines with J gene TRBJ2-2; the D is unclear. V lost 1 base to trimming and J lost 5 bases, with 14 bases between them. The CDR3 sequence is 15 residues long. Germline V gene lookup returns CDR1 DFQATT and CDR2 SNEGSKA (reference sequence). CDR3 protein: CSARVEQLTTGELFF. CDR3 DNA: TGCAGTGCTAGAGTCGAGCAGCTCACTACCGGGGAGCTGTTTTTT.

This sequence joins TRBV12-3 or TRBV12-4 and TRBJ1-1; 9 positions agree with TRBD1. Germline trimming cut 5 bases from V and 5 bases from J; bases unmatched to any gene: 9. This CDR3 has 15 amino acids. The CDR3 DNA sequence: TGTGCCAGCAGTCCCGCGGACAGGGGAGATACTGAAGCTTTCTTT. Translation: CASSPADRGDTEAFF.

This clonotype was counted a few times. This rearrangement joins TRBV7-9 to TRBJ2-1; TRBD1 matches at 10 bases. From germline, CDR1 is SEHNR and CDR2 FQNEAQ (reference sequence). The CDR3 is made up of 15 amino acids. V was pared by 4 bases and J by 3 bases, with 3 bases of the junction left unmatched. DNA for the CDR3: TGTGCCAGCAGCTGGACAGGGGGGGTCTACAATGAGCAGTTCTTC. Protein product: CASSWTGGVYNEQFF. Supplemented by reference TRBV7-9 and TRBJ2-1, the full variable domain reads DTGVSQNPRHKITKRGQNVTFRCDPISEHNRLYWYRQTLGQGPEFLTYFQNEAQLEKSRLLSDRFSAERPKGSFSTLEIQRTEQGDSAMYLCASSWTGGVYNEQFFGPGTRLTVL.

CDR3 region: CASSDNRGPPNYGYTF. The CDR3 DNA reads TGTGCCAGCAGCGACAACAGGGGGCCCCCTAACTATGGCTACACCTTC. This chain connects TRBV3-1 to TRBJ1-2; 9 bases agree with TRBD1. There are 16 residues in the CDR3. Germline lookup yields CDR1 LGHDT and CDR2 YNNKEL (reference sequence). Losses at the gene ends were 5 bases for V and 0 bases for J; bases not matched to a gene: 7.

The V call is TRBV7-9, the J call TRBJ2-3; D unresolved. The CDR3 sequence is 15 residues long. V lost 5 bases to trimming and J lost 6 bases, with 18 bases between them. Germline V CDR1 and CDR2: SEHNR, FQNEAQ (reference sequence). CDR3 sequence (DNA): TGTGCCAGCAGCCCCCCCCCGAGAATTGGGGATACGCAGTATTTT. Encoded protein: CASSPPPRIGDTQYF.

The chain is built from TRBV20-1 and TRBJ1-1; D unresolved. Trimming took off 6 bases at V and 0 bases at J, with 17 bases between the two ends. The CDR3 runs to 15 residues. The V gene's germline CDR1 is DFQATT and CDR2 SNEGSKA (reference sequence). CDR3 in amino acids: CSAPDPLLLNTEAFF. The DNA for the CDR3 is TGCAGTGCCCCGGATCCGCTTCTACTGAACACTGAAGCTTTCTTT.

The gene calls are TRBV11-2 and TRBJ2-6; D call uncertain. V was trimmed by 5 bases and J by 1 base, leaving 18 bases between them. This CDR3 has 18 residues. The V gene's germline CDR1 is SGHAT and CDR2 FQNNGV. CDR3 sequence: CASSPLRRTLSGANVLTF. The CDR3 DNA reads TGTGCCAGCAGCCCACTAAGGCGTACATTGTCTGGGGCCAACGTCCTGACTTTC.

The chain carries TRBV5-8 and TRBJ2-3; unclear D gene. Germline CDR1 reads SGHTS; CDR2 reads YDEGEE. V lost 4 bases and J lost 5, with 14 bases in between. The length of the CDR3 is 14 residues. The CDR3: CASSPLDALDTQYF. CDR3 in DNA: TGTGCCAGCAGCCCGCTCGATGCATTAGATACGCAGTATTTT.

V and J are TRBV6-6 and TRBJ2-3; D gene unclear. The CDR3 has 13 residues. Trimming removed 0 bases from V and 6 bases from J, with 7 bases in between. CDR1 and CDR2 (germline): MNHNY, SVGAGI (reference sequence). The CDR3, as DNA: TGTGCCAGCAGTTACTCGATAAGGGATACGCAGTATTTT. Translated, it gives CASSYSIRDTQYF.

The chain uses TRBV4-1 and TRBJ2-7; 8 positions match TRBD1. The CDR3 runs 14 residues. V lost 5 bases to trimming and J lost 2 bases; unmatched junction nucleotides: 5. Germline CDR1 reads MGHRA; CDR2 reads YSYEKL. The CDR3 here is CASSSRTGPYEQYF. The CDR3 region has the DNA TGCGCCAGCAGCTCTCGGACAGGGCCCTACGAGCAGTACTTC.

This clonotype was seen only a few times. This sequence joins TRBV4-3 and TRBJ2-1; 10 positions match TRBD1. V gave up 0 bases and J gave up 4 bases; unmatched junction bases: 6. The CDR3 consists of 17 residues. CDR1 is LGHNA and CDR2 is YSLEER in the germline V gene. Here the CDR3 DNA reads TGCGCCAGCAGCCAAGAGTGGTGGGACAGGGGATACAATGAGCAGTTCTTC. It specifies CASSQEWWDRGYNEQFF.